One T cell receptor (beta chain) is described in this entry. This CDR3 region has 14 residues. Per germline, CDR1 LNHDA and CDR2 SQIVND (reference sequence). Losses at the gene ends were 5 bases for V and 10 bases for J; bases not matched to a gene: 11. Clones were read by immunoSEQ multiplex PCR, and TCRdb kept only the in-frame ones, dropping some. The sample has under 200,000 clones, around 90% seen once. This specimen belongs to a study of control samples from healthy donors and cancer patients. Sequencing was carried out using blood. The chain joins TRBV19 to TRBJ2-1; 7 bases agree with TRBD1. The TCR sequence derives from a woman between 25 and 40 years old in good health. The DNA of the CDR3 is TGTGCCAGTAGTGATCGGGACAGCCTTTGGGAGCAGTTCTTC. Translation: CASSDRDSLWEQFF.